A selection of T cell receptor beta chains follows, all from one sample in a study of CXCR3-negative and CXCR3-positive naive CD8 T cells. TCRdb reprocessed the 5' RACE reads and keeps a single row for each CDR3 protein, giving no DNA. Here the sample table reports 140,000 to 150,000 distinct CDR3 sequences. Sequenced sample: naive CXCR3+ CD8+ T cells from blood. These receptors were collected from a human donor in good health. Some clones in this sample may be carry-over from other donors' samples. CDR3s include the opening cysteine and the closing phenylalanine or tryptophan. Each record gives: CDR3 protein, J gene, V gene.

CDR3aa: CASSLSGTGIGTEAFF
j_gene: TRBJ1-1
v_gene: TRBV12-3/TRBV12-4

CDR3aa: CASSVGTASEAFF
j_gene: TRBJ1-1
v_gene: TRBV9

CDR3aa: CAINRGANEKLFF
j_gene: TRBJ1-4
v_gene: TRBV28

CDR3aa: CASSWQGDTEAFF
j_gene: TRBJ1-1
v_gene: TRBV6-2/TRBV6-3

CDR3aa: CASSQDPGSNEKPFF
j_gene: TRBJ1-4
v_gene: TRBV14

CDR3aa: CASSLNGYYGYTF
j_gene: TRBJ1-2
v_gene: TRBV28

CDR3aa: CSAPDIILYEQYF
j_gene: TRBJ2-7
v_gene: TRBV20-1

CDR3aa: CASSEDPDIEQFF
j_gene: TRBJ2-1
v_gene: TRBV2

CDR3aa: CSAEGRLETQYF
j_gene: TRBJ2-5
v_gene: TRBV29-1

CDR3aa: CASSSPDSSGTEIYYEQYF
j_gene: TRBJ2-7
v_gene: TRBV28

CDR3aa: CASSLVGAPSDEQFF
j_gene: TRBJ2-1
v_gene: TRBV7-3

CDR3aa: CASSYTRDRLTDTQYF
j_gene: TRBJ2-3
v_gene: TRBV7-9

CDR3aa: CASSYWEGSQETQYF
j_gene: TRBJ2-5
v_gene: TRBV6-5

CDR3aa: CSVGPYNEQFF
j_gene: TRBJ2-1
v_gene: TRBV29-1

CDR3aa: CASSLLSVYEQYF
j_gene: TRBJ2-7
v_gene: TRBV7-2

CDR3aa: CASSRGEANTGELFF
j_gene: TRBJ2-2
v_gene: TRBV7-3

CDR3aa: CASSYRGAMNTEAFF
j_gene: TRBJ1-1
v_gene: TRBV28

CDR3aa: CASSWGQGASEQYF
j_gene: TRBJ2-7
v_gene: TRBV5-1

CDR3aa: CASRTDRENTEAFF
j_gene: TRBJ1-1
v_gene: TRBV25-1

CDR3aa: CASSPGGVGQPQHF
j_gene: TRBJ1-5
v_gene: TRBV6-5

CDR3aa: CASSYWDSYEQYF
j_gene: TRBJ2-7
v_gene: TRBV7-3

CDR3aa: CASSYEYNQPQHF
j_gene: TRBJ1-5
v_gene: TRBV6-2/TRBV6-3

CDR3aa: CASSPGLGYTF
j_gene: TRBJ1-2
v_gene: TRBV12-3/TRBV12-4

CDR3aa: CSVDANNEQFF
j_gene: TRBJ2-1
v_gene: TRBV29-1

CDR3aa: CASSIVGGEQFF
j_gene: TRBJ2-1
v_gene: TRBV19

CDR3aa: CASSPGTATSEKLFF
j_gene: TRBJ1-4
v_gene: TRBV6-2/TRBV6-3

CDR3aa: CASSKKESGRADEQFF
j_gene: TRBJ2-1
v_gene: TRBV21-1

CDR3aa: CATSDRSPNTGELFF
j_gene: TRBJ2-2
v_gene: TRBV24-1

CDR3aa: CASSQPPIHEQFF
j_gene: TRBJ2-1
v_gene: TRBV3-1

CDR3aa: CSVYFSTHNEQFF
j_gene: TRBJ2-1
v_gene: TRBV29-1

CDR3aa: CASSQALGTDTQYF
j_gene: TRBJ2-3
v_gene: TRBV7-6

CDR3aa: CASSQAGLAGDHEQYF
j_gene: TRBJ2-7
v_gene: TRBV4-3

CDR3aa: CASSFNLGDSYEQYF
j_gene: TRBJ2-7
v_gene: TRBV5-4

CDR3aa: CASRPPTGMTEGDDTQYF
j_gene: TRBJ2-3
v_gene: TRBV7-9

CDR3aa: CASTPSSARYTNTGELFF
j_gene: TRBJ2-2
v_gene: TRBV12-3/TRBV12-4

CDR3aa: CASSLGGTTEAFF
j_gene: TRBJ1-1
v_gene: TRBV7-9